This T cell receptor (beta chain) was retrieved from a study of blood T cell repertoires in COVID-19. Across the whole study: Samples representing acute and convalescent COVID-19 were sourced from the United States, Italy and Spain. PBMCs, B-cell-depleted T cells, or T cells provided the cDNA or gDNA that made up the material.

This clone was seen ten or more times. TCRdb's copy holds only in-frame clones and misses some; the assay was immunoSEQ multiplex PCR. Of some 75,000 clones listed, about 76% are singletons. The CDR3 runs 14 residues. Germline V gene data show CDR1 as WSHSY and CDR2 as SAAADI. Trimming shortened V by 8 bases and J by 7 bases, and 15 bases separated the two germline ends. The source is a woman of 80 years or more with active or convalescent COVID-19. The V call is TRBV10-2, the J call TRBJ1-6, with D perhaps TRBD1 (5 bases). The specimen was peripheral blood. CDR3 nucleotide sequence: TGCGCCAGCGCTGACAGCATCGGCAATTCACCCCTCCACTTT. Amino acid sequence: CASADSIGNSPLHF.